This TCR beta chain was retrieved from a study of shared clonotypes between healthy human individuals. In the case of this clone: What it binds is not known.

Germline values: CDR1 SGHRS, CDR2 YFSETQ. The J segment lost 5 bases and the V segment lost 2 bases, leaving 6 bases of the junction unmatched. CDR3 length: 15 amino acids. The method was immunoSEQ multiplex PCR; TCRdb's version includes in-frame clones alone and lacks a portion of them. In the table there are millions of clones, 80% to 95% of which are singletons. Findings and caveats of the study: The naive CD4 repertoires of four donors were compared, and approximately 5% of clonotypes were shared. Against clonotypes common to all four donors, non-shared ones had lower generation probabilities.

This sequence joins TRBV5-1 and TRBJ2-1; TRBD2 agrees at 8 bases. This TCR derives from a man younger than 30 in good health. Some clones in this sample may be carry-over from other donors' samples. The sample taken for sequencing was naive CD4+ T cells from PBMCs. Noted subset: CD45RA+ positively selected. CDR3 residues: CASSFLAGSHNEQFF. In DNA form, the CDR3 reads TGCGCCAGCAGCTTCTTAGCGGGATCTCACAATGAGCAGTTCTTC.